This passage covers 18 T cell receptor beta chains from one sample sequenced in a study of graft-versus-host responses after intestinal transplantation. The method was immunoSEQ multiplex PCR; TCRdb's version includes in-frame clones alone and lacks a portion of them. This table holds 20,000 to 25,000 clones, 55% to 70% found once. The sequencing here drew on alloreactive CD4+ T cells from a mixed lymphocyte reaction culture, taken before intestinal transplant. Subset described: CFSE-low proliferating T cells sorted from approximately 6-day pre-transplant mixed lymphocyte reaction (GvH or HvG direction). Receptors originate from a human patient who received an intestinal transplant.

The V and J genes are TRBV19 and TRBJ2-7, with a possible D match to TRBD2 (5 bases). Germline V gene sequence: CDR1 LNHDA, CDR2 SQIVND (reference sequence). The CDR3 totals 15 residues. V lost 3 bases and J 2 bases, leaving 14 bases between the germline ends. Here the CDR3 DNA reads TGTGCCAGTAGTATCTCAAGCCGAGGGCCCTACGAGCAGTACTTC. This sequence encodes CASSISSRGPYEQYF.

This clone was seen a few times. The V call is TRBV30, the J call TRBJ1-3; weak D call: TRBD1 (6 bases). Trimming took 3 bases from V and 0 from J, leaving 15 bases between them. The CDR3 consists of 16 residues. From germline, CDR1 is GTSNPN and CDR2 SVGIG (reference sequence). The DNA for the CDR3 is TGTGCCTGGAGGGCAGGGGTTATTAGCTCTGGAAACACCATATATTTT. Translating it yields CAWRAGVISSGNTIYF.

This clone was observed a few times. The chain links TRBV11-2 to TRBJ1-6, with D possibly TRBD1 on 5 matching bases. Germline V lookup: CDR1 SGHAT, CDR2 FQNNGV. This CDR3 has 15 residues. Deletions cut 4 bases from V and 4 bases from J, with 11 bases between. The CDR3 reads CASSSQTVYNSPLHF. DNA for the CDR3: TGTGCCAGCAGCTCCCAGACAGTTTATAATTCACCCCTCCACTTT.

The chain links TRBV10-1 to TRBJ2-3; tentative D call: TRBD2 (7 bases). The length of the CDR3 is 13 residues. V lost 5 bases to trimming and J lost 4 bases, with 10 bases between them. Germline V gene data show CDR1 as WNHNN and CDR2 as SYGVQD (reference sequence). The CDR3: CASSRGAPDTQYF. The CDR3 DNA follows: TGCGCCAGCAGTCGGGGGGCTCCAGATACGCAGTATTTT.

The genes are TRBV5-1 and TRBJ2-1; 15 bases fit TRBD2. The CDR3 consists of 15 residues. Germline CDR1 and CDR2: SGHRS and YFSETQ. V lost 3 bases, J lost 6 bases, and 1 base stayed unmatched. The CDR3 loop is CASSWGLAGGNEQFF. The CDR3 DNA follows: TGCGCCAGCAGCTGGGGACTAGCGGGGGGCAATGAGCAGTTCTTC.

The sample holds a few counts of this clone. V is TRBV7-9 and J is TRBJ2-1; 7 nucleotides line up with TRBD1. In germline, CDR1 is SEHNR, CDR2 FQNEAQ (reference sequence). The CDR3 has 14 residues. J gave up 4 bases and V 5 bases, and 5 bases lay outside the gene matches. The CDR3 DNA follows: TGTGCCAGCAGCCGACAGGGACCATACAATGAGCAGTTCTTC. Translation: CASSRQGPYNEQFF.

The chain has TRBV18 and TRBJ2-2; a possible D gene is TRBD2 (6 bases). Trimming removed 3 bases at V and 4 bases at J, with 12 bases between. CDR3 length: 15 amino acids. Germline V gene lookup returns CDR1 KGHSH and CDR2 LQKENI. The chain's CDR3 is CASSPMIGSTGELFF. The CDR3 DNA sequence: TGTGCCAGCTCACCGATGATCGGGAGCACCGGGGAGCTGTTTTTT.

The gene calls are TRBV7-2 and TRBJ1-4, with D unresolved. Germline V gene data show CDR1 as SGHTA and CDR2 as FQGNSA. The CDR3 runs to 15 residues. V lost 1 base and J 6 bases, leaving 12 bases between the germline ends. The CDR3 coding sequence is TGTGCCAGCAGCTTAGTAAGGGAGTCCCATGAAAAACTGTTTTTT. Its protein is CASSLVRESHEKLFF.

The chain carries TRBV28 and TRBJ1-2; D unresolved. Looked up from germline, CDR1 is MDHEN and CDR2 is SYDVKM. With 2 bases removed from V and 5 bases from J, the gap between germline ends came to 6 bases. This CDR3 region has 12 residues. The CDR3 spells CASSLGGYGYTF. The CDR3 DNA follows: TGTGCCAGCAGTTTAGGAGGGTATGGCTACACCTTC.

The table lists this clone with a few counts. This chain connects TRBV5-1 to TRBJ2-2, with 7 bases identical to TRBD2. The germline gives CDR1 SGHRS, CDR2 YFSETQ. V dropped 3 bases and J dropped 7; count of bases not matched to a gene: 15. The CDR3 sequence is 17 residues long. The chain's CDR3 is CASSSRALWTSRGELFF. The CDR3, as DNA: TGCGCCAGCAGCTCCCGGGCCCTCTGGACTAGTCGCGGGGAGCTGTTTTTT.

The rearrangement joins TRBV18 to TRBJ1-1, with 8 bases aligning to TRBD1. CDR1 and CDR2 from the germline V gene are KGHSH and LQKENI. The trim removed 3 bases at V and 1 base at J, leaving 7 bases unmatched. The CDR3 consists of 16 residues. Here the CDR3 DNA reads TGTGCCAGCTCACCTTACCAGGGGGCCCCGAACACTGAAGCTTTCTTT. Residues: CASSPYQGAPNTEAFF.

The genes are TRBV7-9 and TRBJ2-1; the match to TRBD2 covers 10 bases. CDR3 length equals 17 residues. Germline CDR1 and CDR2: SEHNR and FQNEAQ (reference sequence). Trimming cost V 4 bases and J 6 bases; bases outside gene matches: 12. CDR3 sequence (DNA): TGTGCCAGCAGCTCGTACTGGACTAGCGGATTTTTCAATGAGCAGTTCTTC. Translation gives CASSSYWTSGFFNEQFF.

This chain joins TRBV28 and TRBJ2-2, with D possibly TRBD2 on 6 matching bases. Germline V gene data show CDR1 as MDHEN and CDR2 as SYDVKM. Between the trimmed V and J ends, which lost 6 bases and 2 bases, there was a span of 16 bases. This CDR3 contains 16 residues. The CDR3 coding sequence is TGTGCCAGCAGGCCCCACCGACTAGTCAACACCGGGGAGCTGTTTTTT. Encoded protein: CASRPHRLVNTGELFF.

In its sample, this clone was seen a few times. The CDR3 DNA reads TGTGCCAGCTCACCCCCGGCAGGGTCCTACGAGCAGTACTTC. The encoded protein is CASSPPAGSYEQYF. The V and J genes are TRBV18 and TRBJ2-7; the D gene is possibly TRBD1 (5 bases). The germline V and J ends were trimmed by 3 bases and 1 base, with 10 bases remaining between them. The CDR3 covers 14 residues. Germline V gives CDR1 KGHSH, CDR2 LQKENI.

This clone was seen only a few times. This rearrangement joins TRBV5-1 to TRBJ2-3, with D perhaps matching TRBD2 (7 bases). Deletions cut 7 bases from V and 4 bases from J, with 22 bases between. This CDR3 contains 16 residues. The germline V gene has CDR1 SGHRS and CDR2 YFSETQ. CDR3 residues: CASEGGSRGPADTQYF. Written as DNA, the CDR3 is TGCGCCAGCGAGGGGGGGTCCCGGGGGCCGGCAGATACGCAGTATTTT.

This chain uses TRBV28 with TRBJ2-2; TRBD2 aligns across 7 bases. Germline V CDR1 and CDR2: MDHEN, SYDVKM. Unmatched junction bases numbered 19, after V lost 11 bases and J lost 4 bases. The CDR3 extends over 17 amino acids. CDR3 in amino acids: CASIRGVWVIGTGELFF. The CDR3 DNA reads as TGTGCCTCCATTCGGGGGGTCTGGGTGATCGGCACCGGGGAGCTGTTTTTT.

This clone has more than one count but fewer than ten. This chain links TRBV29-1 with TRBJ2-7; 7 bases are a match to TRBD1. CDR1 is SQVTM and CDR2 is ANQGSEA in the germline V gene. This CDR3 is built from 13 residues. The ends lost 5 bases at V and 0 bases at J; junction bases unmatched: 4. The CDR3 here is CSVRTGASYEQYF. The CDR3 DNA follows: TGCAGCGTTCGGACAGGCGCCTCCTACGAGCAGTACTTC.

J is TRBJ2-3 and V is TRBV7-9, with D possibly being TRBD2 (5 bases). The CDR3 length is 11 residues. CDR1 is SEHNR, CDR2 FQNEAQ, per germline (reference sequence). Trimming removed 5 bases at V and 5 bases at J, with 5 bases between. The CDR3 protein is CASSEGDTQYF. In nucleotides, the CDR3 is TGTGCCAGCAGCGAGGGAGATACGCAGTATTTT.